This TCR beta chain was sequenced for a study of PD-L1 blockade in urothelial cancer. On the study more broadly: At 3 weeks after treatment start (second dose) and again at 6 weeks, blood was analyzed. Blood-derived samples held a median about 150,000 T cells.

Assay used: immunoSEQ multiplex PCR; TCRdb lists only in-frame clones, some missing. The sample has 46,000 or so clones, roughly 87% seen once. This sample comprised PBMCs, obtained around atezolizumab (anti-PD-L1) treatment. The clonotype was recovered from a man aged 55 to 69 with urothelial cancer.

The CDR3 sequence: CASSAGLAGANIQYF. The CDR3 DNA sequence: TGTGCCAGCAGCGCCGGACTAGCGGGTGCAAACATTCAGTACTTC. This sequence joins TRBV11-2 and TRBJ2-4; 11 bases match TRBD2. V lost 5 bases and J lost 6; bases outside the gene matches: 6. This CDR3 comprises 15 residues. Germline CDR1 reads SGHAT; CDR2 reads FQNNGV.